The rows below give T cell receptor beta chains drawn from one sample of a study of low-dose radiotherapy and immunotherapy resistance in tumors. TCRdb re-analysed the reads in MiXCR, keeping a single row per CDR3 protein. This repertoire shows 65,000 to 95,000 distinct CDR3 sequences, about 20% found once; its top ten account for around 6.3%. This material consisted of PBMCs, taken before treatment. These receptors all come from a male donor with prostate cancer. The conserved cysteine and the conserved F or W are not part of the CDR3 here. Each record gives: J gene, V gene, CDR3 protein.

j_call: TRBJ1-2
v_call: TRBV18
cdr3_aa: ASSPLNRQDNYGYT

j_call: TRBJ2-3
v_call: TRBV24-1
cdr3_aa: ATSEPSGGVTDTQY

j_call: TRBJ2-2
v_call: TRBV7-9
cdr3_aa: ASSRKGGDHTFELF

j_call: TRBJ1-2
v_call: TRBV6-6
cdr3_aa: ASSRTGLSGYT

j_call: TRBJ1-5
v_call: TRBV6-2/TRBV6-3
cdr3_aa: ASSSGQGASNQPQH

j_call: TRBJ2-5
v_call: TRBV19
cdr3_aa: ASSIRGRAFETQY

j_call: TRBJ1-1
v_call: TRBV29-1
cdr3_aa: SGGQGKTEAF

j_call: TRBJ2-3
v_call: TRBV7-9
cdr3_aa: ASSDTTPDTQY

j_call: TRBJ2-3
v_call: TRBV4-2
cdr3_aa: ASSQGVGGGQSTDTQY

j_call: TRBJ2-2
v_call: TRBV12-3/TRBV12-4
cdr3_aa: ASRLAGRNTGELF

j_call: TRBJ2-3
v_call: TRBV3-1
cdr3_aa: ASSISGLLVD

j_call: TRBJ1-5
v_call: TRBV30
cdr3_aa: AWSARPWDSRSYSNQPQH

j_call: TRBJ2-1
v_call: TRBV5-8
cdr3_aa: ASSPAGYNEQF

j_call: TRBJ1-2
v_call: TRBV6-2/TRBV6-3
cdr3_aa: ASSSRYKATNYGYT

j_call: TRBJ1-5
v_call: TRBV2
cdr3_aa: AGGAGRSNQPQH

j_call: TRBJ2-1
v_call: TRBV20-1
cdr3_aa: SAARSAGYEQF

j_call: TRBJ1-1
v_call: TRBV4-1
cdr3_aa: ASSQVLSNTNTEAF

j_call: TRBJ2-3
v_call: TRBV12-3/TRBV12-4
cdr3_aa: ASSFRLAGGPFFTDTQY

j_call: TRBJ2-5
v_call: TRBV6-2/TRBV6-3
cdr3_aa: AGLAVKETQY

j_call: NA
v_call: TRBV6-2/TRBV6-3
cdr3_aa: ASSYSAGVGETQY

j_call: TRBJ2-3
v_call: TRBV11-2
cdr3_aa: ASSRRSGNTDTQY

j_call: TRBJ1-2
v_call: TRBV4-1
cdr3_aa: ASSQEEGRGRTSGGYT

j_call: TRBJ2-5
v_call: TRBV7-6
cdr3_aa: ASTPRTGEGRETQY

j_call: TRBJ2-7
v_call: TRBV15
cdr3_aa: ATSRDFPPPYEQY

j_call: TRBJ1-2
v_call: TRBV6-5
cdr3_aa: ASSYSVGLDGYT

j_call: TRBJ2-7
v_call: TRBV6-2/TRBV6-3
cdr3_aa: ASSISIYEQY

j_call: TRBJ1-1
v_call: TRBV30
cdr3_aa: AWSVVLGRNTEAF

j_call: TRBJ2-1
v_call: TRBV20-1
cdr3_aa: SVPTSGRANEQF

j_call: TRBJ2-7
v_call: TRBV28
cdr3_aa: ASSTNEQY

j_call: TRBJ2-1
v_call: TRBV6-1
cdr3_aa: ASRSRLAGGPSYNEQF

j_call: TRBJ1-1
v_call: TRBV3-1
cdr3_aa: ASSQDRRGGTEAF

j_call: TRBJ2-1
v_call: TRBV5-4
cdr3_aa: ASSPMTSGRTNEQF

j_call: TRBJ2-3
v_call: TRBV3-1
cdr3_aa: ASSQPGTSGKDTQY

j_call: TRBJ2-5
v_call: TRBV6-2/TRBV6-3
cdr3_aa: ASSYSFTGTGGRETQY

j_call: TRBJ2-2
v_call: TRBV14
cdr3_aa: ASSQGRNTGELF

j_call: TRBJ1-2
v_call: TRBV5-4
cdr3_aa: ASSLVGGDTYGYT

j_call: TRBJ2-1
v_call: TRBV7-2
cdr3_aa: ASSLDAGGGGNEQF

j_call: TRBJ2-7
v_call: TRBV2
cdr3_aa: ASSELAGAEGEQY

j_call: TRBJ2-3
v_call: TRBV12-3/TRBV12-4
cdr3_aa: ASSLGDLSDTQY

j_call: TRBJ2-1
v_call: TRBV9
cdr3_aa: ASSYRTSGSGYNEQF

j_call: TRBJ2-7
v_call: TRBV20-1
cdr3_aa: SAKDRASYEQY

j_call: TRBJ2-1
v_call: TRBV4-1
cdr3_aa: ASSLELGLNEQF

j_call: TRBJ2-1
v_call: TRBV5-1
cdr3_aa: ASSPEGRQKYNEQF

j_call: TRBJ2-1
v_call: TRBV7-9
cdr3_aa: ASMGLAVYSSYNEQF

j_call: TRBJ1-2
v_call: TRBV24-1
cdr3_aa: ATSEGGNYGYT

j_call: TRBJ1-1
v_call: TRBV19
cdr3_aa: ASGRQMNTEAF